This T cell receptor beta chain stems from a study of T-cell reconstitution after alpha-beta-depleted transplantation in children. CDR3 length: 15 residues. Germline CDR1 DFQATT, CDR2 SNEGSKA (reference sequence). Between the trimmed V and J ends, which lost 4 bases and 2 bases, there was a span of 15 bases. As it was prepared, the TCRbeta library received unique molecular identifiers. TCRdb re-called the PCR reads through MiXCR, storing one row per CDR3 protein. Of about 170,000 distinct CDR3 sequences listed, approximately 10% are singletons. This clonotype appeared many times. The source material was PBMCs, sampled before TCRalphabeta/CD19-depleted stem cell transplant. The sequence derives from a boy aged 2 to 10 with acute myeloid leukemia, due to receive a stem cell transplant. The V and J genes are TRBV20-1 and TRBJ1-5, with no clear D. This CDR3 is CSATLREVGNQPQHF. Written as DNA, the CDR3 is TGCAGTGCTACCCTAAGGGAAGTGGGCAATCAGCCCCAGCATTTT.